The 13 T cell receptor beta chains below were found in one sample sequenced in a study of blood T cell repertoires in COVID-19. Clones were sequenced by immunoSEQ multiplex PCR, and TCRdb holds only the in-frame ones, with some missing. The profile shows roughly 130,000 clones, approximately 80% of them singletons. Specimen: peripheral blood. The source of these receptors is a woman aged 55 to 70 with acute or convalescent COVID-19.

The rearrangement uses TRBV5-6 and TRBJ1-1; no clear D gene. There are 14 residues in the CDR3. Per germline, CDR1 SGHDT and CDR2 YYEEEE. The germline V and J ends were trimmed by 0 bases and 0 bases, with 6 bases remaining between them. Here the CDR3 DNA reads TGTGCCAGCAGCTTGGTCGGGATGAACACTGAAGCTTTCTTT. Its protein is CASSLVGMNTEAFF.

This clone turned up a few times. The rearrangement joins TRBV5-1 to TRBJ1-2; no clear D. The CDR3 extends over 14 amino acids. With 0 bases removed from V and 1 base from J, the gap between germline ends came to 7 bases. Per the germline V gene, CDR1 is SGHRS and CDR2 is YFSETQ. CDR3 in DNA: TGCGCCAGCAGCTTGGACACGAATAACTATGGCTACACCTTC. Amino acid sequence: CASSLDTNNYGYTF.

The chain recombines TRBV5-1 with TRBJ2-7; 8 nucleotides line up with TRBD1. J gave up 5 bases and V 1 base, and 8 bases lay outside the gene matches. This CDR3 region has 15 residues. In germline, CDR1 is SGHRS, CDR2 YFSETQ. The CDR3 loop is CASSLSQGARNEQYF. CDR3 nucleotides: TGCGCCAGCAGCTTGTCTCAGGGGGCACGGAACGAGCAGTACTTC.

The rearrangement joins TRBV19 to TRBJ1-1, with a weak D call TRBD1 (5 bases). V gave up 5 bases and J gave up 1 base, with 11 bases separating them. Per germline, CDR1 LNHDA and CDR2 SQIVND (reference sequence). This CDR3 contains 14 residues. The CDR3 sequence is CASSWGMKNTEAFF. The CDR3 nucleotides read TGTGCCAGTAGTTGGGGCATGAAGAACACTGAAGCTTTCTTT.

V is TRBV4-2 and J is TRBJ1-5; 7 bases line up with TRBD1. J was trimmed by 2 bases and V by 0 bases; bases with no gene match: 4. The CDR3 extends over 16 amino acids. Germline CDR1 reads LGHNA; CDR2 reads YNFKEQ. CDR3 sequence (DNA): TGTGCCAGCAGCCAAGAAACAGGGGAAGGCAATCAGCCCCAGCATTTT. Its translation is CASSQETGEGNQPQHF.

This chain links TRBV2 with TRBJ2-5, with 12 bases lining up with TRBD1. With V trimmed by 4 bases and J by 4 bases, 1 base remained unmatched. CDR3 length: 14 amino acids. Germline CDR1 and CDR2: SNHLY and FYNNEI. In nucleotides, the CDR3 is TGTGCCAGCAGTGGGGACAGGGGGCGAGAGACCCAGTACTTC. Its protein is CASSGDRGRETQYF.

DNA of the CDR3: TGTGCCACCAGCAGAGATACGGCTGTGACTCAAAAGCAGTTCTTC. Translated, it gives CATSRDTAVTQKQFF. The chain links TRBV15 to TRBJ2-1; D remains unclear. In germline, CDR1 is LNHNV, CDR2 YYDKDF (reference sequence). Trimming took off 0 bases at V and 11 bases at J, with 17 bases between the two ends. This CDR3 contains 15 residues.

The chain is built from TRBV19 and TRBJ1-5, with D possibly being TRBD1 (5 bases). The CDR3 totals 16 residues. Germline V gene data show CDR1 as LNHDA and CDR2 as SQIVND (reference sequence). V was cut by 1 base and J by 3 bases, with 13 bases left in between. The CDR3 nucleotides are TGTGCCAGTAGTATAGTTGGGGGGAGCCTCAATCAGCCCCAGCATTTT. Protein sequence: CASSIVGGSLNQPQHF.

The chain couples TRBV3-1 (or the pseudogene TRBV3-2) to TRBJ2-2; no clear D. The CDR3 contains 13 residues. Trimming took off 4 bases at V and 7 bases at J, with 10 bases between the two ends. The germline V gene encodes CDR1 LGHDT and CDR2 YNNKEL (reference sequence). CDR3: CASSPHPVGELFF. In nucleotides, the CDR3 is TGTGCCAGCAGCCCTCACCCGGTCGGGGAGCTGTTTTTT.

This sequence joins TRBV5-4 and TRBJ2-1; weak D call: TRBD2 (6 bases). CDR1 and CDR2 from the germline V gene are SGHNT and YYREEE (reference sequence). Between the trimmed V and J ends, which lost 4 bases and 4 bases, there was a span of 15 bases. The CDR3 is made up of 15 amino acids. The CDR3 here is CASSGTYSIYNEQFF. The CDR3, as DNA: TGTGCCAGCAGCGGGACTTACTCAATTTACAATGAGCAGTTCTTC. The whole variable domain, remainder taken from reference TRBV5-4 and TRBJ2-1, is ETGVTQSPTHLIKTRGQQVTLRCSSQSGHNTVSWYQQALGQGPQFIFQYYREEENGRGNFPPRFSGLQFPNYSSELNVNALELDDSALYLCASSGTYSIYNEQFFGPGTRLTVL.

The chain has TRBV4-1 and TRBJ1-2; maybe TRBD1 (6 bases). This CDR3 spans 15 amino acids. The germline CDR1 and CDR2 sequences are MGHRA and YSYEKL. Trimming took 0 bases from V and 5 from J, leaving 13 bases between them. CDR3 DNA: TGCGCCAGCAGCCAAGATCGAAGGGGGACGTATGGCTACACCTTC. Translation: CASSQDRRGTYGYTF.

This rearrangement joins TRBV7-8 to TRBJ2-2; D gene uncertain. The CDR3 contains 13 residues. V was trimmed by 8 bases and J by 4 bases, leaving 11 bases between them. Per the germline V gene, CDR1 is SGHVS and CDR2 is FQNEAQ. The CDR3 loop reads CASSIILTGELFF. The CDR3 nucleotides are TGTGCCAGCTCAATCATACTCACCGGGGAGCTGTTTTTT.

The chain carries TRBV5-1 and TRBJ1-2; D not certain. V lost 2 bases to trimming and J lost 6 bases, with 14 bases between them. The CDR3 is 14 amino acids. The germline CDR1 and CDR2 sequences are SGHRS and YFSETQ. The CDR3 DNA reads TGCGCCAGCAGCTTCGAGCCCTGGGAGAATGGCTACACCTTC. It translates to CASSFEPWENGYTF. Complete variable domain (other parts from reference TRBV5-1 and TRBJ1-2): KAGVTQTPRYLIKTRGQQVTLSCSPISGHRSVSWYQQTPGQGLQFLFEYFSETQRNKGNFPGRFSGRQFSNSRSEMNVSTLELGDSALYLCASSFEPWENGYTFGSGTRLTVV.